The rows below give T cell receptor beta chains drawn from one sample of a study of blood T cell repertoires in COVID-19. Only in-frame clones appear in the TCRdb table, and some are missing; sequencing was by immunoSEQ multiplex PCR. The table lists roughly 100,000 clones, about 85% of them singletons. Material: peripheral blood. The receptors were sampled from a man aged 50-59 years in a cohort sampled during active COVID-19. Each CDR3 is given without its conserved first and last residue.

ASRRLEANYGYT TRBV5-6
ASSAQGASNEKLF TRBV7-2
ASSLEGASEQY TRBV7-9
ASSPQGAGYGYT TRBV5-1
ASSAGQGFARAF TRBV5-4
ASSVGGIGGAF TRBV9
ASSQTAGLTNTEAF TRBV14
ASSQGDSGYGYT TRBV18
ASSQLAGDSYNEQF TRBV7-9
ASSLGGTGQDTQY TRBV5-1
ASSVGTSGVDTQY TRBV9
ASSNDWWGGTGELF TRBV11-3
ASSETTGNAEAF TRBV6-4
ASSFGGIEAQH TRBV12-3/TRBV12-4
ASSLDQGGSTDTQY TRBV11-2
ASEGGQGGVVNYGYT TRBV28
ASSKRRQGNGYT TRBV19
ASSPRGPDTQY TRBV7-8
ASSQGLETGELF TRBV18
ASSQDNRAPNYGYT TRBV4-2